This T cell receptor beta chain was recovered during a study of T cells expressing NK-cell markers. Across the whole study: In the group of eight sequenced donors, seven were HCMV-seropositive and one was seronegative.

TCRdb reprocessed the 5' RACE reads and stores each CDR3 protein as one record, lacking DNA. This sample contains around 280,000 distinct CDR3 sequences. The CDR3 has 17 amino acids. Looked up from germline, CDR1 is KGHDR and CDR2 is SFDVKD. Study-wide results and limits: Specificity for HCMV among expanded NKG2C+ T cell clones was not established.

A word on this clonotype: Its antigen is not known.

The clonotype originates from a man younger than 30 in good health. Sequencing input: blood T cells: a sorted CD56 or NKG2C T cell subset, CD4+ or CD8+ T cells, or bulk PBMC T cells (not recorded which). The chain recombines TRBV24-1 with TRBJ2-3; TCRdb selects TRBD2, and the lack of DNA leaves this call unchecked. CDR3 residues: CATSDPGLARSTDTQYF.